This T cell receptor beta chain was recorded in a study of cytomegalovirus exposure and HLA in healthy donors. The study's findings and limits: Upon later analysis, HLA-associated TCR beta chains proved more clonally expanded than other, equally common chains.

Trimming cost V 4 bases and J 8 bases, with 17 bases left between them. Germline CDR1 reads MNHEY; CDR2 reads SMNVEV (reference sequence). This CDR3 has 15 amino acids. Researchers ran the PCR with 60 Vbeta and 13 Jbeta primers. Generated by immunoSEQ multiplex PCR, the TCRdb table keeps only in-frame clones and is missing some. The repertoire has hundreds of thousands of clones, 60% to 80% of them found once; the top ten carry 1.5% to 2%. Concerning this clone: No antigen is known for it.

This sequence originates from a woman between 25 and 40 years old in good health and CMV-seronegative. The chain links TRBV27 to TRBJ1-4, with a weak D call TRBD1 (5 bases). Sequencing was done on a sample of PBMCs. As DNA, the CDR3 is TGTGCCAGCAGTTCGACCGGGAGCGGGGGGGAAAAACTGTTTTTT. It codes for CASSSTGSGGEKLFF.